These 22 T cell receptor beta chains originate from one sample sequenced in a study of cytomegalovirus exposure and HLA in healthy donors. Primers included in the PCR were 60 Vbeta and 13 Jbeta primers. The table came from immunoSEQ multiplex PCR; TCRdb's copy has only in-frame clones and leaves some out. The table lists around 190,000 clones, about 82% of them singletons. Sequenced sample: PBMCs. The receptors come from a woman aged 45-60 years in good health and CMV-seronegative.

The chain joins TRBV18 to TRBJ1-1, with D unclear. Trimming left V 3 bases short and J 0 bases short, with 5 bases between. Germline-derived CDR1 and CDR2 are KGHSH and LQKENI. This CDR3 spans 13 amino acids. CDR3 region: CASSPNLNTEAFF. The CDR3 DNA reads as TGTGCCAGCTCACCTAACTTGAACACTGAAGCTTTCTTT.

The J gene is TRBJ2-5, the V gene TRBV9, with D perhaps TRBD1 (6 bases). V lost 4 bases to trimming and J lost 5 bases, with 18 bases between them. The germline gives CDR1 SGDLS, CDR2 YYNGEE. This CDR3 spans 15 amino acids. CDR3 nucleotides: TGTGCCAGCAGCCCCAATCACAGGGTTTGGGAGACCCAGTACTTC. It specifies CASSPNHRVWETQYF.

The table lists this clone with a few counts. This same CDR3 is encoded by further DNA sequences in the sample. The rearrangement joins TRBV6-5 to TRBJ1-5; 7 bases align to TRBD1. Trimming at V came to 6 bases and at J to 0 bases, leaving 5 bases not matched to a gene. The germline V gene has CDR1 MNHEY and CDR2 SVGAGI. This CDR3 is built from 15 residues. CDR3 sequence (DNA): TGTGCCAGCAGCAGACAGGGTGGTAGCAATCAGCCCCAGCATTTT. Amino acid sequence: CASSRQGGSNQPQHF.

The chain has TRBV28 and TRBJ1-1, with 8 positions matching TRBD1. CDR3 size: 14 residues. Per the germline V gene, CDR1 is MDHEN and CDR2 is SYDVKM. V was pared by 6 bases and J by 1 base, with 4 bases of the junction left unmatched. The CDR3 region is CASRMGQANTEAFF. The CDR3 region has the DNA TGTGCCAGCAGGATGGGACAGGCGAACACTGAAGCTTTCTTT.

The chain joins TRBV19 to TRBJ1-1; D not certain. This CDR3 comprises 15 residues. Trimming shortened V by 5 bases and J by 2 bases, and 15 bases separated the two germline ends. The germline V gene has CDR1 LNHDA and CDR2 SQIVND (reference sequence). The CDR3 loop is CASSLAGFTNTEAFF. In DNA form, the CDR3 reads TGTGCCAGTAGTCTGGCGGGGTTCACTAACACTGAAGCTTTCTTT.

As DNA, the CDR3 is TGTGCCAGCAGCTTGGGGACTAGCGGGAGGTTTGCAGAGACCCAGTACTTC. Encoded protein: CASSLGTSGRFAETQYF. The chain combines TRBV7-8 with TRBJ2-5, with TRBD2 matching over 15 bases. J was trimmed by 4 bases and V by 3 bases; bases with no gene match: 6. The CDR3 is made up of 17 amino acids. Germline V gene lookup returns CDR1 SGHVS and CDR2 FQNEAQ.

V gene TRBV14 combines with J gene TRBJ1-6; weak D call: TRBD1 (5 bases). Germline CDR1 is SGHDN and CDR2 is FVKESK. V was cut by 4 bases and J by 7 bases, with 20 bases left in between. This CDR3 spans 17 amino acids. CDR3 loop: CASSLRAPLQGNSPLHF. Here the CDR3 DNA reads TGTGCCAGCAGCCTTCGAGCCCCACTTCAGGGCAATTCACCCCTCCACTTT.

The chain couples TRBV15 to TRBJ2-5, with 10 bases identical to TRBD2. This CDR3 is built from 15 residues. In germline, CDR1 is LNHNV, CDR2 YYDKDF (reference sequence). V lost 1 base, J lost 4 bases, and 3 bases stayed unmatched. CDR3 bases: TGTGCCACCAGCAGAGTAGCGGGAGGAAGAGAGACCCAGTACTTC. Its translation: CATSRVAGGRETQYF.

The J gene is TRBJ2-4, the V gene TRBV28, with TRBD1 identical over 11 bases. Looked up from germline, CDR1 is MDHEN and CDR2 is SYDVKM. The CDR3 is 15 residues long. V lost 5 bases, J lost 9 bases, and 9 bases stayed unmatched. In nucleotides, the CDR3 is TGTGCCAGCAGTATCCCCGGGACAGGGGGAGTCATTCAGTACTTC. Protein product: CASSIPGTGGVIQYF.

The chain employs TRBV28 and TRBJ2-5, with 8 bases lining up with TRBD2. V shed 5 bases and J 3 bases; nucleotides not matched to a gene: 11. The CDR3 totals 16 residues. Germline V gene sequence: CDR1 MDHEN, CDR2 SYDVKM. CDR3: CASSSLGSGKKETQYF. The CDR3 DNA follows: TGTGCCAGCAGTAGCCTCGGTAGCGGGAAGAAAGAGACCCAGTACTTC.

The chain is built from TRBV11-2 and TRBJ1-1; maybe TRBD1 (5 bases). The ends were cut back, 4 bases at V and 4 bases at J, with 10 bases in the middle. The CDR3 loop spans 13 amino acids. Per the germline V gene, CDR1 is SGHAT and CDR2 is FQNNGV. CDR3 in DNA: TGTGCCAGCAGCTGGGAGGGGCGCACTGAAGCTTTCTTT. Translation: CASSWEGRTEAFF. The entire variable domain, with the rest obtained from reference TRBV11-2 and TRBJ1-1, is as follows: EAGVAQSPRYKIIEKRQSVAFWCNPISGHATLYWYQQILGQGPKLLIQFQNNGVVDDSQLPKDRFSAERLKGVDSTLKIQPAKLEDSAVYLCASSWEGRTEAFFGQGTRLTVV.

The J gene is TRBJ2-2, the V gene TRBV7-3, with D maybe TRBD2 (6 bases). V lost 4 bases to trimming and J lost 6 bases, with 15 bases between them. This CDR3 is built from 15 residues. Germline CDR1 SGHTA, CDR2 FQGTGA. CDR3 protein: CASSYHGRPPGELFF. CDR3 nucleotides: TGTGCCAGCAGCTACCACGGGAGACCTCCCGGGGAGCTGTTTTTT.

On this clone itself: This same CDR3 is encoded by further DNA sequences in the sample. The V gene is TRBV5-1, the J gene TRBJ2-5; 13 bases fit TRBD2. V lost 2 bases, J lost 1 base, and 2 bases stayed unmatched. The CDR3 length is 16 residues. Germline CDR1 is SGHRS and CDR2 is YFSETQ. CDR3 coding DNA: TGCGCCAGCAGCTTACTAGCGGGAGGGCCCCAAGAGACCCAGTACTTC. Translated, it gives CASSLLAGGPQETQYF.

The chain combines TRBV28 with TRBJ1-1; TRBD1 aligns across 7 bases. With 3 bases clipped from V and 2 bases from J, the junction kept 6 bases outside the gene matches. Germline V gene lookup returns CDR1 MDHEN and CDR2 SYDVKM. The CDR3 covers 15 residues. The CDR3 DNA is TGTGCCAGCAGTTTGGCAGGGGGACCCAACACTGAAGCTTTCTTT. This translates into CASSLAGGPNTEAFF. Drawing the rest from reference TRBV28 and TRBJ1-1, the complete variable domain is DVKVTQSSRYLVKRTGEKVFLECVQDMDHENMFWYRQDPGLGLRLIYFSYDVKMKEKGDIPEGYSVSREKKERFSLILESASTNQTSMYLCASSLAGGPNTEAFFGQGTRLTVV.

The J gene is TRBJ1-1, the V gene TRBV18; no clear D. The CDR3 is 13 residues long. Germline V gene data show CDR1 as KGHSH and CDR2 as LQKENI. Trimming pared 6 bases from V and 1 base from J, leaving 9 bases between. As DNA, the CDR3 is TGTGCCAGCTCCGAGGGAGGGAACACTGAAGCTTTCTTT. This encodes CASSEGGNTEAFF.

Regarding this clone: In the same sample, other DNA sequences code for this CDR3. The rearrangement uses TRBV28 and TRBJ2-7, with D unclear. V was shortened by 4 bases and J by 0 bases, with 4 bases between the two germline ends. This CDR3 is built from 12 residues. Germline V gives CDR1 MDHEN, CDR2 SYDVKM. CDR3 DNA sequence: TGTGCCAGCAGTTCCAGCTCCTACGAGCAGTACTTC. Translation gives CASSSSSYEQYF.

The chain uses TRBV2 and TRBJ2-2; 9 bases are a match to TRBD2. Per germline, CDR1 SNHLY and CDR2 FYNNEI. This CDR3 is 16 amino acids long. The ends lost 6 bases at V and 5 bases at J; junction bases unmatched: 10. The CDR3 reads CASSPRASGTTGELFF. DNA of the CDR3: TGTGCCAGCAGCCCAAGGGCTAGCGGGACTACCGGGGAGCTGTTTTTT. Full variable domain (missing parts from reference TRBV2 and TRBJ2-2): EPEVTQTPSHQVTQMGQEVILRCVPISNHLYFYWYRQILGQKVEFLVSFYNNEISEKSEIFDDQFSVERPDGSNFTLKIRSTKLEDSAMYFCASSPRASGTTGELFFGEGSRLTVL.

The genes are TRBV5-1 and TRBJ2-7, with unresolved D. Trimming removed 5 bases from V and 6 bases from J, with 15 bases in between. Germline assignment: CDR1 SGHRS and CDR2 YFSETQ. The CDR3 loop spans 13 amino acids. CDR3 loop: CASSGGVYVEQYF. CDR3 nucleotide sequence: TGCGCCAGCAGTGGCGGTGTATACGTCGAGCAGTACTTC.

This chain joins TRBV7-2 and TRBJ1-5; unclear D gene. V lost 5 bases to trimming and J lost 4 bases, with 15 bases between them. Germline V gene sequence: CDR1 SGHTA, CDR2 FQGNSA. The CDR3 length is 15 residues. The CDR3 region has the DNA TGTGCCAGCAGCCCGGGTTTTGTTGGTAATCAGCCCCAGCATTTT. Its translation is CASSPGFVGNQPQHF.

Here the CDR3 reads CASSSDNEQFF. CDR3 bases: TGTGCCAGCAGTTCGGACAATGAGCAGTTCTTC. The rearrangement joins TRBV28 to TRBJ2-1; D is unclear. Germline-derived CDR1 and CDR2 are MDHEN and SYDVKM. V was cut by 4 bases and J by 5 bases, with 3 bases left in between. CDR3 length equals 11 residues.

This clone occurred once. The rearrangement links TRBV7-2 to TRBJ1-1; 7 nucleotides align to TRBD1. Germline lookup yields CDR1 SGHTA and CDR2 FQGNSA. This CDR3 has 14 residues. J was trimmed by 4 bases and V by 5 bases; bases with no gene match: 7. CDR3 region: CASSRRTGGTEAFF. The CDR3 nucleotides are TGTGCCAGCAGCCGCCGGACAGGAGGCACTGAAGCTTTCTTT.

This sequence joins TRBV9 and TRBJ1-2, with a possible D match to TRBD1 (5 bases). Trimming stripped 7 bases from V and 3 bases from J, with 10 bases between. The CDR3 runs 12 residues. CDR1 is SGDLS, CDR2 YYNGEE, per germline. In DNA, the CDR3 is TGTGCCAGCTCGGGGGGGGACTATGGCTACACCTTC. It is translated as CASSGGDYGYTF.